What follows describes a single TCR beta chain. It lacks a known antigen. No base quality values were provided; no much bigger clone lies one nucleotide off. These data originate in a study of T cell responses to AZD1222 COVID-19 vaccine (dated by TCRdb to 2020 to 2022). A note on the overall study: TCR sequencing covered more than 230 trial participants: 200 to 220 given two doses of AZD1222 and approximately 25 given two doses of MenACWY control vaccine. Enrollment into the trials was organized by age into subgroups of 18-55, 56-69 and 70-plus years, and those subgroups contained roughly 140, 27 and 60 TCR-sequenced participants, respectively. What the study reported, not specific to this receptor: Spike-specific TCR breadth and depth rose significantly after two AZD1222 doses compared with day 0 and with MenACWY recipients. Only five or six AZD1222 recipients were SARS-CoV-2 seropositive at baseline, limiting conclusions about previously exposed vaccinees. The whole spike protein was spanned by vaccine-associated CD4 TCRs, and dominant responses were seen in regions 160-218 and 743-854. Most participants were white British and females outnumbered males, and the authors suggested that clonal diversity may have been underestimated. The 56-69-year group was small, and its depth increase did not reach significance, likely because of low power. Because no day 14 peak-response samples were available, repertoires were characterized only after the peak T cell response. Reportedly, almost half of the unique spike-specific TCRs recognized epitopes lying outside the regions that are mutated in the B.1.351 and B.1.1.7 variants.

What this sample's time point label stands for: about 28 days (+/-7) after the second vaccine dose. The label giving this sample's treatment or condition can be read as: meningococcal conjugate vaccine given as trial control. Vaccinee samples were obtained from the UK trials COV001 and COV002, which included a single-blind randomized controlled phase 2/3 trial of AZD1222 (ChAdOx1 nCoV-19) in healthy adults. For TCRbeta chain sequencing, PBMC samples were collected from trial participants at day 0 and at day 28 after the second dose. The CDR3 numbers 15 residues from cysteine through phenylalanine. CDR3 DNA only is kept here, 45 bases in frame from base 1. V and J are truncated by 0 bases and 5 bases respectively, leaving an intervening sequence of 12 bases. CDR1 and CDR2 are read off the germline V gene as SGHNT and YENEEA. The CDR3 regions of human TCRbeta chains were analyzed by immunosequencing. The authors processed their data as follows. Repertoire TCRs were matched against a reference library of SARS-CoV-2-specific TCRs generated with the MIRA antigen-specificity platform. Breadth was defined as the fraction of unique TCRs that were SARS-CoV-2-associated. Depth was defined as the fraction of total T cells that were SARS-CoV-2-associated. Using the MIRA data, every spike-specific TCR was mapped to the spike region that the TCR reacted to and assigned to either a CD4 or a CD8 class. Log10-transformed breadth and depth values were compared by one-way ANOVA with Sidak's multiple comparisons tests. Drawn from immuneACCESS, this table holds only the in-frame rearrangements with V and J called that TCRdb kept. Clones are partly lost; checked studies trace under half to an unresolved V gene and leave the rest unexplained. The V and J calls and clone size are taken from that table; D and trimming were inferred from the DNA. Counted in this sample were about 190,000 clones; around nine tenths of them appeared once. The top ten clonotypes cover around 3.6% of the sample.

The chain is made from TRBV11-3 and TRBJ2-3; a tentative D match to TRBD2 spans 6 bases. Source: peripheral blood, taken 28 days after the second dose of the MenACWY control vaccine. The clonotype originates from an adult who received the MenACWY meningococcal vaccine as a control. The CDR3 is CASSLDLEGRDTQYF. The DNA reads TGTGCCAGCAGCTTAGATCTGGAGGGCCGAGATACGCAGTATTTT. Here the CDR3 is joined to the reference TRBV11-3 and TRBJ2-3 genes, and the full variable domain is: EAGVVQSPRYKIIEKKQPVAFWCNPISGHNTLYWYLQNLGQGPELLIRYENEEAVDDSQLPKDRFSAERLKGVDSTLKIQPAELGDSAVYLCASSLDLEGRDTQYFGPGTRLTVL.